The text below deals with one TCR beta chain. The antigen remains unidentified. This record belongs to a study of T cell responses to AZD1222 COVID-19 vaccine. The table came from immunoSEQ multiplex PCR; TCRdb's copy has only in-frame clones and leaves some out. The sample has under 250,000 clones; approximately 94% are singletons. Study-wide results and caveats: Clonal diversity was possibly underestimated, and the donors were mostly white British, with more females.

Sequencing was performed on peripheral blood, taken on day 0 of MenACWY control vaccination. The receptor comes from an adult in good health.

In DNA, the CDR3 is TGTGCCAGCAGCCTACCAACTTCGGGGACCCAGTACTTC. Its protein product is CASSLPTSGTQYF. This sequence joins TRBV3-1 (or the pseudogene TRBV3-2) and TRBJ2-5; no clear D gene. The V and J ends lost 4 bases and 7 bases respectively, with 13 bases between them. This CDR3 comprises 13 residues. Germline lookup yields CDR1 LGHDT and CDR2 YNNKEL (reference sequence).